The next 6 T cell receptor beta chains were all read from a single sample in a study of patients and donors after allogeneic stem cell transplantation. TCRdb passed the RT-PCR reads through MiXCR, listing each CDR3 protein once. The data hold some 960,000 distinct CDR3 sequences, with about a sixth observed a single time. Sequenced sample: blood, either unsorted or a sorted T cell fraction (not recorded which). The receptor source for this set is a human donor who was either an allogeneic HSCT recipient or a stem cell or donor lymphocyte infusion donor (not recorded which). It is not recorded whose cells these are; they may come from a transplant donor.

This clonotype was seen repeatedly, ten times or more. The chain couples TRBV20-1 to TRBJ2-3; D remains ambiguous. The germline gives CDR1 DFQATT, CDR2 SNEGSKA (reference sequence). This CDR3 spans 11 amino acids. The V gene lost 6 bases and the J gene lost 0 bases, with 4 bases spanning the gap. DNA for the CDR3: TGCAGTGCCAGCAGCACAGATACGCAGTATTTT. Protein: CSASSTDTQYF.

This clonotype was recorded a few times. The J gene is TRBJ2-7, the V gene TRBV20-1, with 8 bases that match TRBD2. The CDR3 consists of 13 residues. V trimming: 6 bases; J trimming: 4 bases; junction bases outside the gene matches: 8. CDR1 is DFQATT and CDR2 is SNEGSKA in the germline V gene (reference sequence). CDR3 sequence reads: CSASGTRKYEQYF. CDR3 coding DNA: TGCAGTGCCTCCGGGACTAGGAAATACGAGCAGTACTTC.

The chain combines TRBV7-8 with TRBJ1-5; no definite D call. Per the germline V gene, CDR1 is SGHVS and CDR2 is FQNEAQ. The length of the CDR3 is 16 residues. With 1 base removed from V and 0 bases from J, the gap between germline ends came to 10 bases. The CDR3 DNA is TGTGCCAGCAGCTTAGGCAGACTGGATAGCAATCAGCCCCAGCATTTT. Amino acids: CASSLGRLDSNQPQHF.

This clonotype was seen a few times. The chain couples TRBV4-1 to TRBJ2-3; a possible D gene is TRBD1 (7 bases). The V end was cut by 3 bases, the J end by 2 bases, with 15 bases between. Germline-derived CDR1 and CDR2 are MGHRA and YSYEKL. The CDR3 is 16 residues long. The CDR3 region has the DNA TGCGCCAGCAGCCACCGCGGGGACAGAGTCACAGATACGCAGTATTTT. As protein: CASSHRGDRVTDTQYF.

This clonotype occurred a few times. The V gene is TRBV7-8, the J gene TRBJ2-3; the match to TRBD1 covers 7 bases. The J segment lost 4 bases and the V segment lost 5 bases, leaving 9 bases of the junction unmatched. The CDR3 loop spans 15 amino acids. Per the germline V gene, CDR1 is SGHVS and CDR2 is FQNEAQ. CDR3 in DNA: TGTGCCAGCAGCCCCCGACAGGGTAGAGCAGATACGCAGTATTTT. This gives the protein CASSPRQGRADTQYF.

This clonotype appeared a few times. The chain uses TRBV5-5 and TRBJ2-3; no definite D call. Trimming stripped 0 bases from V and 4 bases from J, with 6 bases between. CDR3 length: 13 amino acids. Germline V gene data show CDR1 as SGHKS and CDR2 as YYEKEE (reference sequence). CDR3 nucleotides: TGTGCCAGCAGCTTGGAATCGGCAGATACGCAGTATTTT. Amino acids: CASSLESADTQYF.